Each of the 7 T cell receptor beta chains below was sequenced from the same sample in a study of blood T cell repertoires in COVID-19. TCRdb's copy holds only in-frame clones and misses some; the assay was immunoSEQ multiplex PCR. The table includes some 80,000 clones, around nine tenths detected once. The sequencing input was peripheral blood. The source of these receptors is a woman at least 80 years old with active or convalescent COVID-19.

The rearrangement joins TRBV7-2 to TRBJ2-3; D not resolved. The germline CDR1 and CDR2 sequences are SGHTA and FQGNSA. The length of the CDR3 is 14 residues. V shed 2 bases and J shed 7 bases, with 13 bases lying between them. The CDR3 bases are TGTGCCAGCAGCTTAATTGAGAGACTCCATACGCAGTATTTT. Amino acids: CASSLIERLHTQYF.

This rearrangement joins TRBV7-6 to TRBJ2-1; D perhaps matches TRBD2 (5 bases). Per the germline V gene, CDR1 is SGHVS and CDR2 is FNYEAQ. Trimming cost V 5 bases and J 12 bases, with 11 bases left between them. This CDR3 is built from 11 residues. CDR3 loop: CASSGGGVQFF. The CDR3 nucleotides are TGTGCCAGCAGCGGAGGTGGAGTGCAGTTCTTC. Looking up the rest from reference TRBV7-6 and TRBJ2-1 gives the full variable domain: GAGVSQSPRYKVTKRGQDVALRCDPISGHVSLYWYRQALGQGPEFLTYFNYEAQQDKSGLPNDRFSAERPEGSISTLTIQRTEQRDSAMYRCASSGGGVQFFGPGTRLTVL.

The chain recombines TRBV7-9 with TRBJ2-7, with D perhaps TRBD2 (7 bases). The CDR3 runs to 16 residues. Germline V lookup: CDR1 SEHNR, CDR2 FQNEAQ (reference sequence). With 3 bases removed from V and 5 bases from J, the gap between germline ends came to 20 bases. CDR3 in DNA: TGTGCCAGCAGCTTTGGGGGGGCCGGCCCTCTTGACGAGCAGTACTTC. As protein: CASSFGGAGPLDEQYF.

This clone has more than one count but fewer than ten. The chain couples TRBV5-6 to TRBJ2-6; D is unresolved. Germline-derived CDR1 and CDR2 are SGHDT and YYEEEE. V dropped 1 base and J dropped 5 bases, with 4 bases sitting between them. The CDR3 sequence is 13 residues long. CDR3 coding DNA: TGTGCCAGCAGCTTGTACTGGGCCAACGTCCTGACTTTC. Translation gives CASSLYWANVLTF. Combining the CDR3 with reference TRBV5-6 and TRBJ2-6 gives the whole variable domain DAGVTQSPTHLIKTRGQQVTLRCSPKSGHDTVSWYQQALGQGPQFIFQYYEEEERQRGNFPDRFSGHQFPNYSSELNVNALLLGDSALYLCASSLYWANVLTFGAGSRLTVL.

This rearrangement joins TRBV7-3 to TRBJ2-5; TRBD2 aligns across 8 bases. This CDR3 has 13 amino acids. The junction had 3 bases not matched to a gene; V was cut back by 5 bases and J by 4 bases. Germline V CDR1 and CDR2: SGHTA, FQGTGA. CDR3 sequence (DNA): TGTGCCAGCAGCACGGGACTAGGAGAGACCCAGTACTTC. Amino acid sequence: CASSTGLGETQYF.

The rearrangement links TRBV27 to TRBJ1-1, with TRBD1 matching over 9 bases. Germline-derived CDR1 and CDR2 are MNHEY and SMNVEV (reference sequence). V was pared by 5 bases and J by 5 bases, with 6 bases of the junction left unmatched. This CDR3 is 14 amino acids long. The CDR3 bases are TGTGCCAGCAGTCTATACAGGGGGCGGACTGAAGCTTTCTTT. Protein: CASSLYRGRTEAFF.

This rearrangement joins TRBV3-1 (or the pseudogene TRBV3-2) to TRBJ2-3; 7 nucleotides align to TRBD1. The CDR3 runs 14 residues. Trimming cost V 5 bases and J 0 bases; bases outside gene matches: 2. Per germline, CDR1 LGHDT and CDR2 YNNKEL (reference sequence). In DNA form, the CDR3 reads TGTGCCAGCAGCGGGGACAGAAGCACAGATACGCAGTATTTT. This translates into CASSGDRSTDTQYF.